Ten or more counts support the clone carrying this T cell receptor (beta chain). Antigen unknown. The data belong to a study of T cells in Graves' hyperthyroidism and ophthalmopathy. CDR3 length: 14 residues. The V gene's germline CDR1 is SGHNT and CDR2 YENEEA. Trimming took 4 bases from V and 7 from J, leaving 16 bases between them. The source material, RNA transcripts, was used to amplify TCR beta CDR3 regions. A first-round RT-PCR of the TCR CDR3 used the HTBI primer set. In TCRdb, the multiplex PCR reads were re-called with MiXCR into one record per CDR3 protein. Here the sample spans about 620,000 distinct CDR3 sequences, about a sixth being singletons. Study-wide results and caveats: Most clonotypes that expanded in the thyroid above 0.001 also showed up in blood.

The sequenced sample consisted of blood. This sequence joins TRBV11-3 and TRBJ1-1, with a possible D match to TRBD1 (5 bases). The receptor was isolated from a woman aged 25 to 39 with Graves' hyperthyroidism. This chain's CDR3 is CASSSKRLQVEAFF. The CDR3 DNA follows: TGTGCCAGCAGCTCGAAAAGACTACAGGTTGAAGCTTTCTTT.